The next 29 T cell receptor beta chains were all read from a single sample in a study of T-cell memory formation after mild COVID-19. TCRdb itself ran the 5' RACE reads through MiXCR, one entry per CDR3 protein. The table shows over 450,000 distinct CDR3 sequences, with around 21% occurring only once. Sequenced material: PBMCs or a T cell subset sorted from them (not recorded which). Receptors were obtained from an adult woman who had mild COVID-19 (a few samples of this study predate the infection). Cell type and time point are not known.

This clonotype was counted between two and nine times. The gene calls are TRBV29-1 and TRBJ1-2; D is possibly TRBD1 (5 bases). Germline V gene lookup returns CDR1 SQVTM and CDR2 ANQGSEA. Trimming shortened V by 6 bases and J by 4 bases, and 15 bases separated the two germline ends. The CDR3 is 13 amino acids. CDR3: CSVKWEGPYGYTF. The DNA of the CDR3 is TGCAGCGTAAAATGGGAGGGGCCCTATGGCTACACCTTC.

This clonotype was counted between two and nine times. V and J are TRBV11-3 and TRBJ2-5, with D perhaps TRBD1 (6 bases). V gave up 6 bases and J gave up 2 bases, with 25 bases separating them. Germline values: CDR1 SGHNT, CDR2 YENEEA. CDR3 length equals 18 residues. The CDR3 nucleotides read TGTGCCAGCAGACTAGTGGAAGGAGTCCTAGGGGGTCAAGAGACCCAGTACTTC. It is translated as CASRLVEGVLGGQETQYF.

This rearrangement joins TRBV5-1 to TRBJ1-1; D is perhaps TRBD1 (6 bases). Trimming cost V 0 bases and J 3 bases, with 18 bases left between them. Germline lookup yields CDR1 SGHRS and CDR2 YFSETQ. The CDR3 contains 17 residues. The CDR3 region has the DNA TGCGCCAGCAGCTTGGACAGGGATATACGCTTTGACACTGAAGCTTTCTTT. As protein: CASSLDRDIRFDTEAFF.

This clonotype has only a few counts. The rearrangement links TRBV15 to TRBJ2-3; 12 nucleotides line up with TRBD1. Germline V gives CDR1 LNHNV, CDR2 YYDKDF (reference sequence). The J segment lost 5 bases and the V segment lost 0 bases, leaving 24 bases of the junction unmatched. CDR3 length: 23 amino acids. This CDR3 reads CATSRDNMGQGALGTRWKDTQYF. For the CDR3, the DNA is TGTGCCACCAGCAGAGATAACATGGGACAGGGGGCTCTGGGCACCCGTTGGAAAGATACGCAGTATTTT.

This clonotype appeared a single time. The chain uses TRBV7-2 and TRBJ2-5, with D possibly matching TRBD1 (6 bases). Germline V gene sequence: CDR1 SGHTA, CDR2 FQGNSA. This CDR3 is 16 amino acids long. Trimming took off 5 bases at V and 1 base at J, with 17 bases between the two ends. The CDR3 loop reads CASSPLAGVFQETQYF. CDR3 in DNA: TGTGCCAGCAGCCCCCTCGCAGGGGTGTTCCAAGAGACCCAGTACTTC.

This clonotype was recorded a few times. V gene TRBV7-8 combines with J gene TRBJ1-2; no clear D gene. The CDR3 has 14 amino acids. In germline, CDR1 is SGHVS, CDR2 FQNEAQ. V was clipped by 1 base and J by 4 bases, with 10 bases between them. CDR3: CASSLEAGVYGYTF. The CDR3 DNA reads as TGTGCCAGCAGCTTAGAAGCAGGAGTCTATGGCTACACCTTC.

This chain joins TRBV10-3 and TRBJ1-5; the D is unclear. The germline V gene encodes CDR1 ENHRY and CDR2 SYGVKD. V was cut by 2 bases and J by 5 bases, with 16 bases left in between. The CDR3 runs 16 residues. The CDR3 sequence is CAISEGFTRGDQPQHF. Here the CDR3 DNA reads TGTGCCATCAGTGAGGGTTTTACCCGGGGAGATCAGCCCCAGCATTTT.

This clonotype was counted many times. The rearrangement uses TRBV24-1 and TRBJ2-2, with D perhaps TRBD1 (5 bases). CDR1 KGHDR and CDR2 SFDVKD come from the germline V gene. The CDR3 loop spans 16 amino acids. Deletions cut 4 bases from V and 3 bases from J, with 14 bases between. CDR3 sequence: CATSDQSARDTGELFF. The CDR3 coding sequence is TGTGCCACCAGTGACCAATCGGCCAGGGACACCGGGGAGCTGTTTTTT.

This sequence joins TRBV4-3 and TRBJ2-7; D may be TRBD1 (6 bases). This CDR3 has 16 residues. V lost 0 bases and J 6 bases, leaving 18 bases between the germline ends. Germline V lookup: CDR1 LGHNA, CDR2 YSLEER. The CDR3 DNA is TGCGCCAGCAGCCAAGATAAAACGGCAGGGGCCTTCGAGCAGTACTTC. Encoded protein: CASSQDKTAGAFEQYF.

Only a few counts were recorded for this clonotype. The V call is TRBV12-3 or TRBV12-4, the J call TRBJ2-2; 15 nucleotides align to TRBD2. V lost 3 bases, J lost 6 bases, and 8 bases stayed unmatched. The CDR3 length is 18 residues. CDR3 sequence (DNA): TGTGCCAGCAGTTTTGGGACTAGCGGGAGGAGAGAATCCGGGGAGCTGTTTTTT. It encodes CASSFGTSGRRESGELFF.

This clonotype came up a few times. The rearrangement uses TRBV5-1 and TRBJ2-1; 9 bases agree with TRBD2. The CDR3 is made up of 17 amino acids. Unmatched junction bases numbered 9, after V lost 0 bases and J lost 5 bases. Germline CDR1 reads SGHRS; CDR2 reads YFSETQ. CDR3 sequence: CASSLAGGLAYDNEQFF. The CDR3 nucleotides read TGCGCCAGCAGCTTGGCCGGGGGACTAGCTTATGACAATGAGCAGTTCTTC.

The chain recombines TRBV7-9 with TRBJ2-7; D is ambiguous. The germline gives CDR1 SEHNR, CDR2 FQNEAQ (reference sequence). V lost 6 bases and J lost 4, with 7 bases in between. The CDR3 covers 11 residues. The CDR3 reads CASSNRYEQYF. Here the CDR3 DNA reads TGTGCCAGCAGTAACCGTTACGAGCAGTACTTC.

The sample holds a few counts of this clonotype. This chain uses TRBV19 with TRBJ2-7, with 7 bases aligning to TRBD1. V trimming: 4 bases; J trimming: 7 bases; junction bases outside the gene matches: 10. The CDR3 length is 14 residues. CDR1 and CDR2 from the germline V gene are LNHDA and SQIVND (reference sequence). The CDR3 loop reads CASSTGQFLREQYF. The CDR3 bases are TGTGCCAGTAGTACGGGACAGTTCCTACGGGAGCAGTACTTC.

The table lists this clonotype with a few counts. The rearrangement joins TRBV20-1 to TRBJ1-1, with 7 nucleotides matching TRBD1. CDR1 is DFQATT and CDR2 is SNEGSKA in the germline V gene (reference sequence). Trimming took 0 bases from V and 4 from J; bases not matched to a gene: 5. This CDR3 comprises 14 residues. The CDR3 nucleotides read TGCAGTGCTAGAGATGAGGGGGCGGGCACTGAAGCTTTCTTT. It translates to CSARDEGAGTEAFF.

CDR3 protein: CASSPDMGTEAFF. CDR3 sequence (DNA): TGTGCCAGCAGCCCCGACATGGGCACTGAAGCTTTCTTT. The chain links TRBV11-2 to TRBJ1-1; the D is unclear. Germline lookup yields CDR1 SGHAT and CDR2 FQNNGV. V was pared by 5 bases and J by 4 bases, with 11 bases between. This CDR3 is 13 amino acids long.

This clonotype came up a few times. The V call is TRBV6-6, the J call TRBJ2-5; D is possibly TRBD2 (5 bases). This CDR3 spans 18 amino acids. The germline V gene has CDR1 MNHNY and CDR2 SVGAGI (reference sequence). With 4 bases removed from V and 5 bases from J, the gap between germline ends came to 26 bases. CDR3 sequence (DNA): TGTGCCAGCAGTTCCCGAAAAAACACGATTGTGACGGGGGAGACCCAGTACTTC. Translating gives CASSSRKNTIVTGETQYF.

In its sample, this clonotype was seen a few times. This sequence joins TRBV4-1 and TRBJ2-7; TRBD1 agrees at 7 bases. CDR1 is MGHRA and CDR2 is YSYEKL in the germline V gene. This CDR3 region has 15 residues. Germline trimming cut 4 bases from V and 4 bases from J; bases unmatched to any gene: 10. This CDR3 reads CASSPRQGRGYEQYF. The CDR3 nucleotides are TGCGCCAGCAGCCCCCGACAGGGTAGAGGTTACGAGCAGTACTTC.

This clonotype has more than one count but fewer than ten. The chain joins TRBV6-2 or TRBV6-3 to TRBJ2-1; 8 nucleotides align to TRBD2. The germline CDR1 and CDR2 sequences are MNHEY and SVGEGT. Trimming removed 6 bases from V and 1 base from J; junction bases left unmatched: 14. CDR3 length: 18 amino acids. The CDR3 bases are TGTGCCAGCAGGACGCATCCCGGGGCGGGGGGTTCCTACAATGAGCAGTTCTTC. As protein: CASRTHPGAGGSYNEQFF.

This clonotype was seen repeatedly, ten times or more. The chain couples TRBV5-1 to TRBJ1-3; D unclear. Per the germline V gene, CDR1 is SGHRS and CDR2 is YFSETQ. CDR3 length: 15 amino acids. V gave up 0 bases and J gave up 0 bases, with 7 bases separating them. CDR3 amino acids: CASSLGHDSGNTIYF. In nucleotides, the CDR3 is TGCGCCAGCAGCTTGGGACATGACTCTGGAAACACCATATATTTT.

The chain has TRBV29-1 and TRBJ2-1; 12 bases line up with TRBD2. Germline CDR1 reads SQVTM; CDR2 reads ANQGSEA. This CDR3 has 19 amino acids. The junction had 18 bases not matched to a gene; V was cut back by 5 bases and J by 4 bases. CDR3 sequence (DNA): TGCAGCGTTAAGGCGGTGGGGCTAGCGGGAGGGCTGGGGTACAATGAGCAGTTCTTC. Its protein product is CSVKAVGLAGGLGYNEQFF.

The V gene is TRBV7-3, the J gene TRBJ2-1, with D perhaps matching TRBD1 or TRBD2 (5 bases each). The CDR3 runs to 19 residues. Germline CDR1 is SGHTA and CDR2 is FQGTGA. V lost 5 bases and J 8 bases, leaving 31 bases between the germline ends. The CDR3 loop is CASSPSWKPVPGPDDEQFF. The CDR3 DNA reads TGTGCCAGCAGCCCTTCATGGAAACCGGTCCCGGGGCCCGACGATGAGCAGTTCTTC.

V usage is TRBV9 and J usage is TRBJ2-2; 8 bases map to TRBD1. Trimming removed 3 bases from V and 1 base from J; junction bases left unmatched: 5. Germline V lookup: CDR1 SGDLS, CDR2 YYNGEE. The CDR3 consists of 16 residues. CDR3 DNA: TGTGCCAGCAGCGCCCCCGGGACAGGGAACACCGGGGAGCTGTTTTTT. This translates into CASSAPGTGNTGELFF.

This clonotype was detected only a few times. The gene calls are TRBV6-1 and TRBJ2-3; D perhaps matches TRBD2 (5 bases). Germline assignment: CDR1 MNHNS and CDR2 SASEGT. The CDR3 is made up of 15 amino acids. V gave up 4 bases and J gave up 0 bases, with 11 bases separating them. Here the CDR3 DNA reads TGTGCCAGCAGTGCCCGACGGGGTAGCACAGATACGCAGTATTTT. Translated, it gives CASSARRGSTDTQYF.

The chain has TRBV5-1 and TRBJ1-2, with D hard to call. Trimming removed 0 bases at V and 5 bases at J, with 14 bases between. Germline V lookup: CDR1 SGHRS, CDR2 YFSETQ. This CDR3 is 15 amino acids long. As DNA, the CDR3 is TGCGCCAGCAGCTTGGGCGGAAGGGATGATTATGGCTACACCTTC. This sequence encodes CASSLGGRDDYGYTF.

There are many counts of this clonotype. V and J are TRBV20-1 and TRBJ2-7; 8 positions agree with TRBD1. CDR1 and CDR2 (germline): DFQATT, SNEGSKA (reference sequence). V lost 0 bases and J lost 1; bases outside the gene matches: 8. The CDR3 extends over 16 amino acids. The CDR3 nucleotides are TGCAGTGCTAGAGACCCGTCCAGGGGGCGATCCTACGAGCAGTACTTC. Translated: CSARDPSRGRSYEQYF.

V gene TRBV4-2 combines with J gene TRBJ2-7, with D perhaps being TRBD1 or TRBD2 (5 bases each). The length of the CDR3 is 17 residues. Per the germline V gene, CDR1 is LGHNA and CDR2 is YNFKEQ. The V end lost 0 bases, the J end lost 7 bases, and 22 bases lay between the germline ends. CDR3 coding DNA: TGTGCCAGCAGCCAAGAGGTCCGGGACGGGGACCTTTGGGAGCAGTACTTC. Amino acid sequence: CASSQEVRDGDLWEQYF.

This clonotype was counted many times. The chain employs TRBV5-1 and TRBJ2-7; 9 nucleotides align to TRBD1. Germline CDR1 reads SGHRS; CDR2 reads YFSETQ. This CDR3 is built from 14 residues. V was clipped by 0 bases and J by 3 bases; unmatched bases: 1. CDR3 in amino acids: CASSLGQGDYEQYF. The CDR3 DNA reads TGCGCCAGCAGCTTGGGACAGGGGGACTACGAGCAGTACTTC. Using reference TRBV5-1 and TRBJ2-7 for the parts outside the CDR3, the full variable domain is KAGVTQTPRYLIKTRGQQVTLSCSPISGHRSVSWYQQTPGQGLQFLFEYFSETQRNKGNFPGRFSGRQFSNSRSEMNVSTLELGDSALYLCASSLGQGDYEQYFGPGTRLTVT.

This clonotype was counted only a few times. The CDR3 is CSASTGYGYTF. The CDR3 nucleotides read TGCAGTGCTTCGACCGGCTATGGCTACACCTTC. The chain recombines TRBV20-1 with TRBJ1-2; D uncertain. Germline lookup yields CDR1 DFQATT and CDR2 SNEGSKA (reference sequence). The ends were cut back, 5 bases at V and 4 bases at J, with 8 bases in the middle. CDR3 length: 11 amino acids.

This rearrangement joins TRBV18 to TRBJ1-2, with D possibly matching TRBD1 (6 bases). V was shortened by 0 bases and J by 7 bases, with 12 bases between the two germline ends. Germline CDR1 KGHSH, CDR2 LQKENI. The CDR3 runs to 14 residues. CDR3 DNA: TGTGCCAGCTCACCACCGGAGGGGGGCTCTGGCTACACCTTC. Its protein product is CASSPPEGGSGYTF.